This TCR beta chain is from a study of cytomegalovirus exposure and HLA in healthy donors. Study results and limitations: A cluster of highly shared sequence variants was likely a sequencing artifact. Researchers reported in a later analysis that a missense DCLRE1C variant was tied to TCR beta V- and J-gene trimming. Immune exposure data for these donors was limited to CMV serostatus.

Primers included in the PCR were 60 Vbeta and 13 Jbeta primers. Profiling relied on immunoSEQ multiplex PCR, and the TCRdb table lists in-frame clones only, not all of them. The sample records under 150,000 clones, 75% to 80% being singletons. Among the donors, all were healthy bone marrow donors. Trimming took 2 bases from V and 4 from J, leaving 11 bases between them. The CDR3 is 14 amino acids. Germline loops: CDR1 SGHTA, CDR2 FQGNSA. Turning to this clone: Its specificity is unknown.

Sequencing was carried out using PBMCs. V usage is TRBV7-2 and J usage is TRBJ2-5; D is perhaps TRBD2 (5 bases). The sequence was collected from a woman in her twenties or thirties in good health and CMV-seronegative. This CDR3 reads CASSLRFGGETQYF. CDR3 coding DNA: TGTGCCAGCAGCTTAAGGTTCGGAGGAGAGACCCAGTACTTC.